This T cell receptor (beta chain) was sequenced during a study of immune evolution from preneoplasia to lung adenocarcinoma. Whole-study results and caveats: Compared with EGFR-mutant or double wild-type lesions, KRAS-mutant nodules were more clonal. Top clone share appeared to fall from AAH through AIS, MIA, adenocarcinoma. Clonality was highest in normal lung, lower in later-stage lesions apparently.

Clones were sequenced by immunoSEQ multiplex PCR, and TCRdb holds only the in-frame ones, with some missing. The sample holds about 41,000 clones, around 80% seen once. On this clone: Its target is unknown.

V was pared by 3 bases and J by 7 bases, with 6 bases of the junction left unmatched. CDR1 and CDR2 (germline): LNHNV, YYDKDF (reference sequence). This CDR3 has 15 residues. The TCR comes from a person aged 55 to 70 with lung adenocarcinoma. This chain connects TRBV15 to TRBJ1-1; TRBD1 matches 12 bases. Sample: FFPE invasive lung adenocarcinoma tissue. This CDR3 reads CATSRPGQGAVEAFF. CDR3 coding DNA: TGTGCCACCAGCAGGCCGGGACAGGGGGCGGTTGAAGCTTTCTTT.